Each of the 21 T cell receptor beta chains below was sequenced from the same sample in a study of T-cell reconstitution after alpha-beta-depleted transplantation in children. Preparation of the TCRbeta library used unique molecular identifiers. Using its own MiXCR run on the PCR reads, TCRdb lists one record per CDR3 protein. The repertoire holds about a million distinct CDR3 sequences, with less than 30% as singletons. Sequences were derived from PBMCs, mostly from graft donor cells, sampled 360 days after TCRalphabeta/CD19-depleted stem cell transplant. These TCRs come from a boy in the first two years of life who had a stem cell transplant for SCID, so the T cells may come from the graft donor.

The rearrangement links TRBV4-3 to TRBJ1-2; TRBD1 matches 9 bases. The CDR3 has 17 residues. V trimming: 1 base; J trimming: 3 bases; junction bases outside the gene matches: 9. Germline V gene lookup returns CDR1 LGHNA and CDR2 YSLEER. The CDR3 protein is CASSQVTRTGVHYGYTF. The CDR3, as DNA: TGCGCCAGCAGCCAAGTAACCCGGACAGGGGTACACTATGGCTACACCTTC.

This clonotype has only a few counts. The genes are TRBV7-3 and TRBJ2-1, with a weak D call TRBD1 (6 bases). V was trimmed by 4 bases and J by 0 bases, leaving 13 bases between them. The length of the CDR3 is 16 residues. From germline, CDR1 is SGHTA and CDR2 FQGTGA. The CDR3: CASSSYGQSSYNEQFF. The CDR3, as DNA: TGTGCCAGCAGCTCGTACGGACAGAGCTCCTACAATGAGCAGTTCTTC.

V gene TRBV10-3 combines with J gene TRBJ2-3, with D maybe TRBD2 (7 bases). Germline CDR1 ENHRY, CDR2 SYGVKD. CDR3 length: 15 residues. V lost 1 base and J 5 bases, leaving 13 bases between the germline ends. CDR3 amino acids: CAISEWGGALDTQYF. The DNA for the CDR3 is TGTGCCATCAGTGAGTGGGGGGGGGCCTTAGATACGCAGTATTTT.

The chain carries TRBV20-1 and TRBJ2-1, with TRBD2 identical over 12 bases. Germline CDR1 is DFQATT and CDR2 is SNEGSKA (reference sequence). There are 15 residues in the CDR3. Trimming at V came to 1 base and at J to 9 bases, leaving 7 bases not matched to a gene. In DNA, the CDR3 is TGCAGTGCTAGAGGAATACTAGCGGGGGGCCGTGAGCAGTTCTTC. This translates into CSARGILAGGREQFF.

This chain uses TRBV7-9 with TRBJ2-7; no reliable D call. Germline values: CDR1 SEHNR, CDR2 FQNEAQ (reference sequence). V was clipped by 0 bases and J by 3 bases, with 15 bases between them. This CDR3 comprises 16 residues. The CDR3 bases are TGTGCCAGCAGCTTAGCGCTGGCTACCCGCAACTACGAGCAGTACTTC. It encodes CASSLALATRNYEQYF.

This clonotype appeared a few times. The gene calls are TRBV20-1 and TRBJ2-1; tentative D call: TRBD2 (6 bases). V was clipped by 2 bases and J by 7 bases, with 21 bases between them. Per germline, CDR1 DFQATT and CDR2 SNEGSKA (reference sequence). The CDR3 covers 16 residues. The CDR3 reads CSARWRGVGGLNEQFF. In nucleotides, the CDR3 is TGCAGTGCTAGATGGCGGGGAGTCGGGGGATTAAATGAGCAGTTCTTC.

There are a few counts of this clonotype. This chain connects TRBV6-1 to TRBJ1-2; possibly TRBD1 for D (6 bases). V lost 5 bases, J lost 3 bases, and 13 bases lay in between. This CDR3 spans 14 amino acids. Germline V gene lookup returns CDR1 MNHNS and CDR2 SASEGT. The CDR3 nucleotides read TGTGCCAGCAGTAGAGAGCGGACAGACTATGGCTACACCTTC. Amino acids: CASSRERTDYGYTF.

This clonotype appeared many times. The CDR3 loop reads CASSQTSGTDTQYF. In DNA, the CDR3 is TGCGCCAGCAGCCAGACTAGCGGCACAGATACGCAGTATTTT. The V call is TRBV4-1, the J call TRBJ2-3; 8 bases fit TRBD2. This CDR3 spans 14 amino acids. CDR1 is MGHRA and CDR2 is YSYEKL in the germline V gene. V was clipped by 3 bases and J by 1 base; unmatched bases: 0.

This clonotype has only a few counts. The rearrangement uses TRBV7-6 and TRBJ1-4; D possibly corresponds to TRBD1 (6 bases). This CDR3 contains 15 residues. Per the germline V gene, CDR1 is SGHVS and CDR2 is FNYEAQ. Trimming left V 0 bases short and J 8 bases short, with 13 bases between. The CDR3 DNA sequence: TGTGCCAGCAGCTTAGCAGGGGACATCTGGGAAAAACTGTTTTTT. Amino acid sequence: CASSLAGDIWEKLFF.

The chain uses TRBV5-1 and TRBJ2-1; D remains unclear. Germline V lookup: CDR1 SGHRS, CDR2 YFSETQ. The CDR3 consists of 14 residues. Trimming pared 2 bases from V and 6 bases from J, leaving 12 bases between. The CDR3 is CASSFIHTANEQFF. CDR3 DNA: TGCGCCAGCAGCTTTATTCACACAGCCAATGAGCAGTTCTTC.

There are a few counts of this clonotype. The chain recombines TRBV12-3 or TRBV12-4 with TRBJ2-2, with 9 positions matching TRBD1. The CDR3 runs to 14 residues. V trimming: 6 bases; J trimming: 4 bases; junction bases outside the gene matches: 3. This CDR3 is CASRGTGLTGELFF. CDR3 nucleotide sequence: TGTGCCAGCAGGGGGACAGGGCTCACCGGGGAGCTGTTTTTT.

The sample holds many counts of this clonotype. The chain carries TRBV10-3 and TRBJ2-1; 7 nucleotides match TRBD1. The CDR3 consists of 12 residues. Looked up from germline, CDR1 is ENHRY and CDR2 is SYGVKD. Trimming cost V 5 bases and J 7 bases; bases outside gene matches: 2. As DNA, the CDR3 is TGTGCCATCAGTAAACAGGGGAATGAGCAGTTCTTC. This encodes CAISKQGNEQFF.

The chain employs TRBV3-1 and TRBJ2-7; 8 nucleotides align to TRBD2. The V and J ends lost 3 bases and 2 bases, in that order; junction bases with no gene match: 9. There are 16 residues in the CDR3. Germline V gene lookup returns CDR1 LGHDT and CDR2 YNNKEL (reference sequence). CDR3 amino acids: CASSHFTSGGPYEQYF. In DNA, the CDR3 is TGTGCCAGCAGCCATTTTACAAGCGGGGGACCCTACGAGCAGTACTTC.

This sequence joins TRBV20-1 and TRBJ2-5, with D perhaps being TRBD1 or TRBD2 (7 bases each). Per the germline V gene, CDR1 is DFQATT and CDR2 is SNEGSKA (reference sequence). The CDR3 spans 11 residues. The CDR3 loop is CSAGGEETQYF. The CDR3 DNA reads as TGCAGCGCAGGGGGGGAGGAGACCCAGTACTTC.

This clonotype was counted a few times. This chain connects TRBV12-3 or TRBV12-4 to TRBJ2-5, with D perhaps given as TRBD1 or TRBD2 (5 bases each). V lost 1 base and J lost 2, with 14 bases in between. There are 16 residues in the CDR3. The CDR3 region is CASSLGSRGEQETQYF. In nucleotides, the CDR3 is TGTGCCAGCAGTTTAGGGTCAAGAGGGGAGCAAGAGACCCAGTACTTC.

The V gene is TRBV5-1, the J gene TRBJ1-2; TRBD1 is a possible D gene (5 bases). The CDR3 loop spans 16 amino acids. Trimming took off 0 bases at V and 5 bases at J, with 17 bases between the two ends. The V gene's germline CDR1 is SGHRS and CDR2 YFSETQ. This CDR3 is CASSLGFSGGVYGYTF. The DNA of the CDR3 is TGCGCCAGCAGCTTGGGGTTCTCTGGAGGGGTATATGGCTACACCTTC.

V usage is TRBV10-3 and J usage is TRBJ1-1; D perhaps matches TRBD1 (5 bases). Germline assignment: CDR1 ENHRY and CDR2 SYGVKD. V was shortened by 6 bases and J by 6 bases, with 14 bases between the two germline ends. The CDR3 has 13 amino acids. DNA for the CDR3: TGTGCCATCAGGATGACAGTCCCGGCTGAAGCTTTCTTT. Translated: CAIRMTVPAEAFF.

V gene TRBV5-1 combines with J gene TRBJ2-5; 10 positions agree with TRBD1. This CDR3 spans 14 amino acids. Germline CDR1 reads SGHRS; CDR2 reads YFSETQ. Germline trimming cut 4 bases from V and 5 bases from J; bases unmatched to any gene: 5. The CDR3 region has the DNA TGCGCCAGCAGCGTGGGACAGGGGTGGGAGACCCAGTACTTC. Residues: CASSVGQGWETQYF.

This clonotype was seen a handful of times. The V call is TRBV20-1, the J call TRBJ1-5, with 7 bases lining up with TRBD1. This CDR3 is built from 14 residues. Germline V CDR1 and CDR2: DFQATT, SNEGSKA (reference sequence). V was clipped by 6 bases and J by 2 bases; unmatched bases: 7. Written as DNA, the CDR3 is TGCAGTGCCCGGGCAGGGGGAGGCAATCAGCCCCAGCATTTT. Amino acids: CSARAGGGNQPQHF.

The chain uses TRBV7-9 and TRBJ1-1; D is uncertain. The germline CDR1 and CDR2 sequences are SEHNR and FQNEAQ (reference sequence). The V end lost 2 bases, the J end lost 11 bases, and 9 bases lay between the germline ends. This CDR3 comprises 11 residues. The CDR3 is CASSLPGWAFF. The DNA for the CDR3 is TGTGCCAGCAGCTTACCAGGCTGGGCTTTCTTT.

The genes are TRBV15 and TRBJ2-2; the D is unclear. Trimming took off 0 bases at V and 2 bases at J, with 16 bases between the two ends. Germline V lookup: CDR1 LNHNV, CDR2 YYDKDF (reference sequence). The CDR3 extends over 18 amino acids. The chain's CDR3 is CATSRDLFHPFNTGELFF. DNA of the CDR3: TGTGCCACCAGCAGAGACCTGTTCCACCCTTTTAACACCGGGGAGCTGTTTTTT. Based on the CDR3 plus reference TRBV15 and TRBJ2-2, the full variable domain is DAMVIQNPRYQVTQFGKPVTLSCSQTLNHNVMYWYQQKSSQAPKLLFHYYDKDFNNEADTPDNFQSRRPNTSFCFLDIRSPGLGDTAMYLCATSRDLFHPFNTGELFFGEGSRLTVL.